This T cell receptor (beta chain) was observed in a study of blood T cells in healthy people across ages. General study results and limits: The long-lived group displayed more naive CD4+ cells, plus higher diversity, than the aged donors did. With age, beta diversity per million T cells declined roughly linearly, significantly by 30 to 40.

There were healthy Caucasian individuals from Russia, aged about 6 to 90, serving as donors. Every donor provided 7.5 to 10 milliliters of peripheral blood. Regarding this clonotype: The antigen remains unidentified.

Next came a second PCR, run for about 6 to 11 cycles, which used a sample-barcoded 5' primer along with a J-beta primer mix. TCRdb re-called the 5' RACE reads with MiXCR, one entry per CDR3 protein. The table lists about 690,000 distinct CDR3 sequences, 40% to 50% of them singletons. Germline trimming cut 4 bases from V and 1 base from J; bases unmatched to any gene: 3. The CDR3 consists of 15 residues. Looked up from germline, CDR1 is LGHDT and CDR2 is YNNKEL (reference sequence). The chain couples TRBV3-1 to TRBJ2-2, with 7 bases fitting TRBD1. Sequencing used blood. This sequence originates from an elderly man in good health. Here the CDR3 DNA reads TGTGCCAGCAGCCGACGGACAGGGAACACCGGGGAGCTGTTTTTT. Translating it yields CASSRRTGNTGELFF.